One and the same sample provided the 2 T cell receptor beta chains below, sequenced in a study of control samples from healthy donors and cancer patients. Some clones are missing from TCRdb's copy, which holds only in-frame ones; the method was immunoSEQ multiplex PCR. Of around 30,000 clones in the sample, approximately 95% were seen once. The source material was PBMCs. The receptor set was obtained from a man aged 35-49 years with colorectal cancer.

This clone is a singleton in its sample. This sequence joins TRBV13 and TRBJ1-2; D is unresolved. Trimming took off 1 base at V and 7 bases at J, with 7 bases between the two ends. There are 12 residues in the CDR3. The germline gives CDR1 PRHDT, CDR2 FYEKMQ (reference sequence). CDR3 region: CASSLDGPGYTF. The CDR3 DNA reads as TGTGCCAGCAGCTTAGACGGCCCTGGCTACACCTTC.

The chain links TRBV6-1 to TRBJ2-7; possible D gene TRBD2, 6 bases. This CDR3 contains 14 residues. Trimming pared 0 bases from V and 3 bases from J, leaving 9 bases between. Germline-derived CDR1 and CDR2 are MNHNS and SASEGT. The CDR3 here is CASSEAEGFYEQYF. CDR3 sequence (DNA): TGTGCCAGCAGTGAAGCGGAGGGGTTCTACGAGCAGTACTTC.